This entry lists 20 T cell receptor beta chains sequenced from one sample in a study of T cell repertoires in cytomegalovirus infection. TCRdb reprocessed the reads with MiXCR, giving one entry per CDR3 protein. This sample has approximately 260,000 distinct CDR3 sequences, with less than 25% found just once. The antigens of these receptors remain unknown. The sequencing used cultured PBMCs, collected from culture after CMV antigen stimulation. Receptor source: a human donor in good health (CMV status not recorded). Some clones in this sample may be carry-over from other donors' samples.

In this sample, this clonotype turned up many times. This sequence joins TRBV28 and TRBJ2-7; 12 bases map to TRBD2. CDR3 length equals 16 residues. The germline V gene encodes CDR1 MDHEN and CDR2 SYDVKM. With V trimmed by 5 bases and J by 1 base, 6 bases remained unmatched. In DNA form, the CDR3 reads TGTGCCAGCAGTGGAAGACTAGCGGGAGTTTCCTACGAGCAGTACGTC. Encoded protein: CASSGRLAGVSYEQYV.

This clonotype was found many times. The gene calls are TRBV4-3 and TRBJ1-1, with TRBD1 identical over 7 bases. The germline gives CDR1 LGHNA, CDR2 YSLEER. Trimming at V came to 3 bases and at J to 4 bases, leaving 8 bases not matched to a gene. The CDR3 spans 15 residues. The CDR3 region is CASSQETGSGTEAFF. The CDR3 DNA follows: TGCGCCAGCAGCCAGGAGACAGGGTCCGGCACTGAAGCTTTCTTT.

Comments on this clonotype: A much larger clone sits a single nucleotide away, making a read error possible. The V gene is TRBV7-2, the J gene TRBJ2-7; D unresolved. This CDR3 is 12 amino acids long. Germline CDR1 and CDR2: SGHTA and FQGNSA. As DNA, the CDR3 is TGTGCCAGCACCTTAGAGTTCGGAGAGCAGTACTTC. Its translation is CASTLEFGEQYF.

The chain employs TRBV6-2 or TRBV6-3 and TRBJ1-1, with TRBD1 identical over 7 bases. Trimming cost V 2 bases and J 7 bases; bases outside gene matches: 7. This CDR3 comprises 14 residues. The germline V gene encodes CDR1 MNHEY and CDR2 SVGEGT. CDR3 nucleotide sequence: TGTGCCAGCAGTTACCCCCATCGACAGGGTGAAGCTTTCTTT. Amino acids: CASSYPHRQGEAFF.

In this sample, this clonotype turned up many times. The V call is TRBV7-2, the J call TRBJ1-1; D is possibly TRBD1 (5 bases). This CDR3 has 14 amino acids. Germline loops: CDR1 SGHTA, CDR2 FQGNSA. V lost 3 bases and J lost 4, with 12 bases in between. The CDR3 DNA is TGTGCCAGCAGCTTTACTACGGGGGGCACTGAAGCTTTCTTT. It encodes CASSFTTGGTEAFF.

The V and J genes are TRBV7-2 and TRBJ1-1; D is unresolved. CDR1 SGHTA and CDR2 FQGNSA come from the germline V gene. There are 11 residues in the CDR3. With 3 bases removed from V and 10 bases from J, the gap between germline ends came to 9 bases. CDR3 DNA sequence: TGTGCCAGCAGCTTCTACGAGGGAGCTTTCTTT. It is translated as CASSFYEGAFF. Looking up the rest from reference TRBV7-2 and TRBJ1-1 gives the full variable domain: GAGVSQSPSNKVTEKGKDVELRCDPISGHTALYWYRQSLGQGLEFLIYFQGNSAPDKSGLPSDRFSAERTGGSVSTLTIQRTQQEDSAVYLCASSFYEGAFFGQGTRLTVV.

This clonotype was counted a few times. The chain carries TRBV19 and TRBJ1-3; TRBD1 aligns across 10 bases. V lost 7 bases and J lost 8; bases outside the gene matches: 8. Germline CDR1 is LNHDA and CDR2 is SQIVND (reference sequence). The CDR3 runs to 14 residues. CDR3 sequence reads: CASTPGTGAHTIYF. In DNA form, the CDR3 reads TGTGCCAGTACCCCCGGGACAGGGGCTCACACCATATATTTT.

This clonotype was counted once. The chain has TRBV2 and TRBJ2-7; no clear D gene. Germline V gene sequence: CDR1 SNHLY, CDR2 FYNNEI. V shed 6 bases and J shed 3 bases, with 9 bases lying between them. The CDR3 has 12 amino acids. CDR3 amino acids: CASRALGYEQYV. In nucleotides, the CDR3 is TGTGCCAGCAGGGCATTGGGCTACGAGCAGTACGTC.

The V call is TRBV4-2, the J call TRBJ2-3; 13 positions agree with TRBD2. Germline CDR1 LGHNA, CDR2 YNFKEQ. This CDR3 comprises 18 residues. Unmatched junction bases numbered 5, after V lost 0 bases and J lost 2 bases. For the CDR3, the DNA is TGTGCCAGCAGCCAAGAGGGGACTAGCGGGACCTACACAGATACGCAGTATTTT. Its translation: CASSQEGTSGTYTDTQYF.

This rearrangement joins TRBV6-6 to TRBJ1-1; D not certain. CDR3 length: 14 amino acids. The V gene lost 2 bases and the J gene lost 4 bases, with 11 bases spanning the gap. Per germline, CDR1 MNHNY and CDR2 SVGAGI (reference sequence). CDR3 protein: CASSYNIWSTEAFF. The CDR3, as DNA: TGTGCCAGCAGTTACAACATCTGGAGCACTGAAGCTTTCTTT.

The chain recombines TRBV27 with TRBJ2-5, with TRBD2 matching over 11 bases. Losses at the gene ends were 4 bases for V and 1 base for J; bases not matched to a gene: 5. This CDR3 spans 16 amino acids. Germline V gene lookup returns CDR1 MNHEY and CDR2 SMNVEV (reference sequence). Written as DNA, the CDR3 is TGTGCCAGCAGTTCCCGACTAGCGGGGTTCCAAGAGACCCAGTACTTC. Translation: CASSSRLAGFQETQYF.

The chain employs TRBV5-1 and TRBJ2-3; D might be TRBD1 or TRBD2, each matching 5 bases. V lost 6 bases, J lost 2 bases, and 10 bases lay in between. This CDR3 comprises 13 residues. Germline assignment: CDR1 SGHRS and CDR2 YFSETQ. CDR3 sequence reads: CASTPGPTDTQYF. The CDR3 DNA is TGCGCCAGCACCCCGGGGCCCACAGATACGCAGTATTTT.

This clonotype has more than one count but fewer than ten. The V call is TRBV5-1, the J call TRBJ2-3; 9 nucleotides match TRBD2. Germline trimming cut 3 bases from V and 1 base from J; bases unmatched to any gene: 21. This CDR3 has 21 amino acids. Germline assignment: CDR1 SGHRS and CDR2 YFSETQ. CDR3 sequence: CASSSGRGGRASSLRTDTQYF. The CDR3 DNA reads as TGCGCCAGCAGCTCAGGTCGGGGCGGGAGGGCCTCCTCCCTTCGCACAGATACGCAGTATTTT.

This clonotype was found many times. The chain links TRBV7-2 to TRBJ2-7, with 7 bases lining up with TRBD1. Unmatched junction bases numbered 12, after V lost 0 bases and J lost 1 base. This CDR3 is 18 amino acids long. Germline V gene lookup returns CDR1 SGHTA and CDR2 FQGNSA. The CDR3 nucleotides are TGTGCCAGCAGCTTAGCGCTAGTAGGGGACAGCCTTTCCTACGAGCAGTACTTC. This codes for CASSLALVGDSLSYEQYF.

This chain links TRBV6-2 or TRBV6-3 with TRBJ2-3; the D gene could be TRBD1 or TRBD2 (5 bases each). The CDR3 consists of 14 residues. CDR1 is MNHEY and CDR2 is SVGEGT in the germline V gene. V lost 5 bases to trimming and J lost 6 bases, with 15 bases between them. In nucleotides, the CDR3 is TGTGCCAGCAGTACCCGGGACCGCTTCGATACGCAGTATTTT. It translates to CASSTRDRFDTQYF.

There are many counts of this clonotype. The CDR3 sequence: CASSLADTNYGYTF. CDR3 nucleotide sequence: TGTGCCAGCAGCTTAGCAGATACTAACTATGGCTACACCTTC. This rearrangement joins TRBV7-2 to TRBJ1-2; no firm D call. CDR1 and CDR2 from the germline V gene are SGHTA and FQGNSA. The V end was cut by 0 bases, the J end by 0 bases, with 5 bases between. The CDR3 spans 14 residues.

The DNA for the CDR3 is TGCAGTGCTAGAGATCAGGGACTAGCGGGAGGCCGGGAGCAGTTCTTC. It is translated as CSARDQGLAGGREQFF. V gene TRBV20-1 combines with J gene TRBJ2-1, with 15 bases fitting TRBD2. Germline V gene sequence: CDR1 DFQATT, CDR2 SNEGSKA (reference sequence). The CDR3 is 16 amino acids. V was clipped by 0 bases and J by 10 bases; unmatched bases: 7.

The J gene is TRBJ1-5, the V gene TRBV19, with a possible D match to TRBD1 (6 bases). Germline assignment: CDR1 LNHDA and CDR2 SQIVND (reference sequence). Trimming stripped 3 bases from V and 6 bases from J, with 18 bases between. The CDR3 spans 16 residues. In DNA, the CDR3 is TGTGCCAGTAGTATTGCGGCAGGGGTAAGGAGTCAGCCCCAGCATTTT. Translated, it gives CASSIAAGVRSQPQHF.

In its sample, this clonotype was seen many times. The chain links TRBV6-1 to TRBJ2-1, with 10 bases matching TRBD2. CDR1 MNHNS and CDR2 SASEGT come from the germline V gene. The J segment lost 6 bases and the V segment lost 1 base, leaving 3 bases of the junction unmatched. CDR3 length equals 15 residues. This CDR3 reads CASSEEPSGSNEQFF. The CDR3 nucleotides are TGTGCCAGCAGTGAAGAGCCTAGCGGGAGCAATGAGCAGTTCTTC.

The chain couples TRBV27 to TRBJ2-1; TRBD2 matches at 8 bases. Germline CDR1 is MNHEY and CDR2 is SMNVEV (reference sequence). After removal of 5 bases from V and 0 bases from J, the junction contained 12 bases not matched to a gene. The CDR3 has 18 residues. CDR3 loop: CASSPRVAGGVSYNEQFF. CDR3 sequence (DNA): TGTGCCAGCAGTCCCCGGGTGGCGGGAGGAGTCTCCTACAATGAGCAGTTCTTC.